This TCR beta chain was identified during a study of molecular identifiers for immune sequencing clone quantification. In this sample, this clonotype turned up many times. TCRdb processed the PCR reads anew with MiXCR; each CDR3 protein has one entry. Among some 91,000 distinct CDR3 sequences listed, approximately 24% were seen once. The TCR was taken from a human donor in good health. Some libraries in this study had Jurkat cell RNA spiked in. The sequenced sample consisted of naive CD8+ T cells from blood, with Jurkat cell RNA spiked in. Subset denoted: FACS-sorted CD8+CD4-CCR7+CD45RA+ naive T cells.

This chain's CDR3 is CASSLAGLGSGELFF. In nucleotides, the CDR3 is TGTGCCAGCAGCTTGGCCGGGTTAGGGTCCGGGGAGCTGTTTTTT. This chain connects TRBV5-4 to TRBJ2-2, with D hard to call. The germline gives CDR1 SGHNT, CDR2 YYREEE (reference sequence). This CDR3 has 15 amino acids. V lost 0 bases, J lost 6 bases, and 12 bases lay in between.